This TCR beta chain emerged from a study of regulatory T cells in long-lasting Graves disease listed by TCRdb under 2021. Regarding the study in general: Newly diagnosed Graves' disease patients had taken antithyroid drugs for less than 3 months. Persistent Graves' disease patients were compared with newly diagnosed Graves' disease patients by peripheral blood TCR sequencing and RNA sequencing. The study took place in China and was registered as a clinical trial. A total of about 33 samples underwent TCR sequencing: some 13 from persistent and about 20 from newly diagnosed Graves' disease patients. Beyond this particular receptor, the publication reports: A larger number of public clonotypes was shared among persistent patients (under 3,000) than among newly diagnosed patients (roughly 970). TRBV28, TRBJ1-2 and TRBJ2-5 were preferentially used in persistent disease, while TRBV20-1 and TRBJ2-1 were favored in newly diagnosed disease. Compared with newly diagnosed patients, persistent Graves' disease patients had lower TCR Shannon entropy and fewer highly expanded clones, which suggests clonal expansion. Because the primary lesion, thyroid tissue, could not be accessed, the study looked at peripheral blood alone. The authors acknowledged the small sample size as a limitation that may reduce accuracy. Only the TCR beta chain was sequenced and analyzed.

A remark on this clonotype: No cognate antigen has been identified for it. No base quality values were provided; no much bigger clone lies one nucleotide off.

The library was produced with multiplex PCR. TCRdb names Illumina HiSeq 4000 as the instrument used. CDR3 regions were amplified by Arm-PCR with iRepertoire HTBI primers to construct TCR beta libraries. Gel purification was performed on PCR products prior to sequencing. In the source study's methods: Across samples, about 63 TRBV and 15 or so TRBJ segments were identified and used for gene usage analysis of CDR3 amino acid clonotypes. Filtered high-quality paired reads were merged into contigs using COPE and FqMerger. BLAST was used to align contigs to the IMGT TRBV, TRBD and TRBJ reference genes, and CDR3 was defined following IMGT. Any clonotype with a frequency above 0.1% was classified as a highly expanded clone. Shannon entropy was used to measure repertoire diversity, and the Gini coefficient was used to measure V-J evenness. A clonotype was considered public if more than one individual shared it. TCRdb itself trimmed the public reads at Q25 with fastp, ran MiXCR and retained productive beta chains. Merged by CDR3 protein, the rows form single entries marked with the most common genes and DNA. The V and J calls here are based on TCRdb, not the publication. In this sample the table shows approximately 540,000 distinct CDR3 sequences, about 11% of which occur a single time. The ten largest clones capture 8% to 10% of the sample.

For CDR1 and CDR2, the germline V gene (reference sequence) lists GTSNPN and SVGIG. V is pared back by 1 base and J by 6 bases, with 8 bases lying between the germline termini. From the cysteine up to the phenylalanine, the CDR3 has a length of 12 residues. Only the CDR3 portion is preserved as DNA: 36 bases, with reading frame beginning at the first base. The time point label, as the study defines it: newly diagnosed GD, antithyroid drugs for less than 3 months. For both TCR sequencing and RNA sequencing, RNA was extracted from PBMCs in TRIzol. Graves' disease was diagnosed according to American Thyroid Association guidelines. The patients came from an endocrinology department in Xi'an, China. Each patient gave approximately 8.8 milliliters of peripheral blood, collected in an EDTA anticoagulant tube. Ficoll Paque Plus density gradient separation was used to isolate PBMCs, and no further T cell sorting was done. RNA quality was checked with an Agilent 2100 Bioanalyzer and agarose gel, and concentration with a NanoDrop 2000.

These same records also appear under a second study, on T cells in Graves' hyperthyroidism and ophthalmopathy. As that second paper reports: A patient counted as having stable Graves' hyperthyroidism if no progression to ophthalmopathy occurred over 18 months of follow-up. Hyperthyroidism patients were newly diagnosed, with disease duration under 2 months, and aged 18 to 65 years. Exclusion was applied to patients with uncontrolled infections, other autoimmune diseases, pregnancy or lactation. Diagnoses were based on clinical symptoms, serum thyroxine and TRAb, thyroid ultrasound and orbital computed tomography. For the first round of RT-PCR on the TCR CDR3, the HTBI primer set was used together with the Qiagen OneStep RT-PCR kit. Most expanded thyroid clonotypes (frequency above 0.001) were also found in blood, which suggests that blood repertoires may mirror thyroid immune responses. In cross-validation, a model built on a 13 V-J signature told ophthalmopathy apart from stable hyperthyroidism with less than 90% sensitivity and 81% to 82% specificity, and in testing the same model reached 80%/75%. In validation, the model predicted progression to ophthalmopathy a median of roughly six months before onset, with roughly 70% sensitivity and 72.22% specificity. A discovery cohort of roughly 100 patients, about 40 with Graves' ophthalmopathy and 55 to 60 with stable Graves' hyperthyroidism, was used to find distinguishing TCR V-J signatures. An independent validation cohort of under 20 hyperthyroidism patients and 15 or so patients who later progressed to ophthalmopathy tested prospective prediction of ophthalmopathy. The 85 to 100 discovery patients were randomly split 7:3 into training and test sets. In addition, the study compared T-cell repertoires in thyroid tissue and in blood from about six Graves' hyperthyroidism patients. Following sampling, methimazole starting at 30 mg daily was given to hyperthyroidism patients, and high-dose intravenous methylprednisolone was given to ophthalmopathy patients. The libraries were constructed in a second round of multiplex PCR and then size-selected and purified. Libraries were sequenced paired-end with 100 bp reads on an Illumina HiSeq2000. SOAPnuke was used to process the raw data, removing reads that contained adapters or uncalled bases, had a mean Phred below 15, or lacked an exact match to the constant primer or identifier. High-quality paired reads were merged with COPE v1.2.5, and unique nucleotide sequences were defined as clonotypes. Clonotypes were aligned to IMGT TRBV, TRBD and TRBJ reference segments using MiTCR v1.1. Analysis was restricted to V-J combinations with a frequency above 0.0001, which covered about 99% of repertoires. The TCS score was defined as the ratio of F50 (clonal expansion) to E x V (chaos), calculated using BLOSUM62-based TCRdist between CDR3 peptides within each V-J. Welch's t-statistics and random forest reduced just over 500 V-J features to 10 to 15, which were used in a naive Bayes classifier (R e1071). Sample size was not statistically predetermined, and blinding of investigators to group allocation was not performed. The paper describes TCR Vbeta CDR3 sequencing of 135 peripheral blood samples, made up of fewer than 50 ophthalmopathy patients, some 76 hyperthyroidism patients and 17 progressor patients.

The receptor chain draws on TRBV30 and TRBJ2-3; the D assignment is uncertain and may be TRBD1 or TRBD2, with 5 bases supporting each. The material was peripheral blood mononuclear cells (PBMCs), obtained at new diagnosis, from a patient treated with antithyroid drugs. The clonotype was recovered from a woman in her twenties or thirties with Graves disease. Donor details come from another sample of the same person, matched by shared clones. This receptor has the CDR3 CAWSAWGDTQYF. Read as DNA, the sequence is TGTGCCTGGAGTGCCTGGGGGGATACGCAGTATTTT.